These 26 T cell receptor beta chains came from one sample sequenced in a study of T cells in Graves' hyperthyroidism and ophthalmopathy. TCR beta CDR3 sequences were amplified from RNA transcripts. Using the HTBI primer set, a first-round RT-PCR was run on the TCR CDR3. TCRdb re-called the multiplex PCR reads through MiXCR, storing one row per CDR3 protein. The data contain roughly 580,000 distinct CDR3 sequences, approximately 15% of them singletons. The sequencing sample was made of blood. Receptors were obtained from a woman aged 25 to 39 with Graves' hyperthyroidism that later progressed to Graves' ophthalmopathy.

Only a few counts were recorded for this clonotype. The gene calls are TRBV20-1 and TRBJ2-7; D may be TRBD1 (7 bases). The V end lost 6 bases, the J end lost 2 bases, and 14 bases lay between the germline ends. CDR3 length: 13 residues. Germline CDR1 is DFQATT and CDR2 is SNEGSKA (reference sequence). For the CDR3, the DNA is TGCAGTGCACGCGGGGACAGCGCCTACGAGCAGTACTTC. This sequence encodes CSARGDSAYEQYF.

The chain combines TRBV7-3 with TRBJ2-1; TRBD2 matches 11 bases. Germline V gene data show CDR1 as SGHTA and CDR2 as FQGTGA. V lost 5 bases and J lost 9; bases outside the gene matches: 12. The CDR3 spans 16 residues. CDR3 sequence: CASSRLAGPEGPEQFF. CDR3 in DNA: TGTGCCAGCAGCCGACTAGCGGGGCCGGAGGGGCCTGAGCAGTTCTTC.

The rearrangement links TRBV7-9 to TRBJ1-5, with a tentative D call TRBD1 (6 bases). The CDR3 runs to 15 residues. Germline loops: CDR1 SEHNR, CDR2 FQNEAQ (reference sequence). V was trimmed by 5 bases and J by 6 bases, leaving 17 bases between them. CDR3 DNA: TGTGCCAGCAGCAGGGGGGAATGGGGGGGTCAGCCCCAGCATTTT. Encoded protein: CASSRGEWGGQPQHF.

This clonotype has only a few counts. The chain uses TRBV29-1 and TRBJ2-3; D unclear. CDR1 is SQVTM, CDR2 ANQGSEA, per germline. The V gene lost 7 bases and the J gene lost 3 bases, with 17 bases spanning the gap. The CDR3 consists of 14 residues. CDR3 sequence: CSASARLSTDTQYF. The CDR3 coding sequence is TGCAGCGCCTCAGCCAGGTTGTCAACAGATACGCAGTATTTT.

This clonotype was counted many times. V usage is TRBV7-2 and J usage is TRBJ1-1, with D possibly matching TRBD1 (6 bases). Trimming shortened V by 7 bases and J by 1 base, and 13 bases separated the two germline ends. The CDR3 consists of 14 residues. Germline CDR1 and CDR2: SGHTA and FQGNSA. CDR3 sequence: CASTLGQQNTEAFF. CDR3 DNA sequence: TGTGCCAGCACCCTTGGACAGCAGAACACTGAAGCTTTCTTT. Together with reference TRBV7-2 and TRBJ1-1, the CDR3 gives the full variable domain: GAGVSQSPSNKVTEKGKDVELRCDPISGHTALYWYRQSLGQGLEFLIYFQGNSAPDKSGLPSDRFSAERTGGSVSTLTIQRTQQEDSAVYLCASTLGQQNTEAFFGQGTRLTVV.

This clonotype was recorded a few times. The chain carries TRBV18 and TRBJ2-7; 11 bases map to TRBD1. With 6 bases clipped from V and 2 bases from J, the junction kept 9 bases outside the gene matches. This CDR3 spans 16 amino acids. Germline V gene lookup returns CDR1 KGHSH and CDR2 LQKENI. CDR3 DNA sequence: TGTGCCAGCTCTACCGGACAGGGGGCTATCGCCTACGAGCAGTACTTC. It encodes CASSTGQGAIAYEQYF.

This clonotype was observed a handful of times. This chain connects TRBV19 to TRBJ2-2, with D perhaps matching TRBD1 (6 bases). Germline V CDR1 and CDR2: LNHDA, SQIVND (reference sequence). V lost 10 bases, J lost 7 bases, and 19 bases lay in between. The CDR3 has 14 amino acids. The CDR3 nucleotides are TGTGCCACAATTAACAGGGTCGGTAACGGGGAGCTGTTTTTT. Amino acids: CATINRVGNGELFF.

This clonotype was observed at least ten times. J is TRBJ2-7 and V is TRBV19, with D possibly being TRBD1 or TRBD2 (6 bases each). CDR1 and CDR2 (germline): LNHDA, SQIVND (reference sequence). Trimming stripped 7 bases from V and 2 bases from J, with 15 bases between. The CDR3 contains 14 residues. The CDR3 region has the DNA TGTGCCAGTAAGGGGGACTTCCTCACCTACGAGCAGTACTTC. Protein sequence: CASKGDFLTYEQYF.

This rearrangement joins TRBV20-1 to TRBJ2-1; 8 bases align to TRBD2. CDR3 length: 14 residues. CDR1 and CDR2 from the germline V gene are DFQATT and SNEGSKA (reference sequence). Unmatched junction bases numbered 10, after V lost 3 bases and J lost 9 bases. The CDR3 region has the DNA TGCAGTGCTAGCCTAGCGGGTGGTTTTGGTGAGCAGTTCTTC. It translates to CSASLAGGFGEQFF.

The V call is TRBV5-1, the J call TRBJ2-3, with D possibly TRBD2 on 6 matching bases. With 0 bases removed from V and 4 bases from J, the gap between germline ends came to 12 bases. Germline-derived CDR1 and CDR2 are SGHRS and YFSETQ. The CDR3 has 15 residues. CDR3 region: CASSLAGRRADTQYF. The CDR3 bases are TGCGCCAGCAGCTTGGCGGGGAGGCGAGCAGATACGCAGTATTTT.

This clonotype showed up many times. This rearrangement joins TRBV29-1 to TRBJ1-1, with D unclear. Germline CDR1 is SQVTM and CDR2 is ANQGSEA. CDR3 length equals 14 residues. V shed 5 bases and J shed 0 bases, with 13 bases lying between them. The CDR3 nucleotides read TGCAGCGTTTCGTTGACCTCAATGAACACTGAAGCTTTCTTT. This gives the protein CSVSLTSMNTEAFF.

The table lists this clonotype with many counts. The gene calls are TRBV24-1 and TRBJ1-4, with D tentatively TRBD1 (6 bases). Between the trimmed V and J ends, which lost 9 bases and 6 bases, there was a span of 16 bases. This CDR3 comprises 14 residues. Per the germline V gene, CDR1 is KGHDR and CDR2 is SFDVKD. This CDR3 is CATQRPGQDEKLFF. The CDR3 coding sequence is TGTGCCACCCAACGCCCGGGACAAGATGAAAAACTGTTTTTT.

This clonotype was recorded a few times. This sequence joins TRBV7-2 and TRBJ2-7; TRBD2 aligns across 10 bases. Per germline, CDR1 SGHTA and CDR2 FQGNSA. V gave up 3 bases and J gave up 6 bases; unmatched junction bases: 11. There are 16 residues in the CDR3. The CDR3 DNA follows: TGTGCCAGCAGCTTGCCCCTAGCGGGAGTTCCCCTCGAGCAGTACTTC. Protein sequence: CASSLPLAGVPLEQYF.

A note on this clonotype: Here the CDR3 omits its conserved ending phenylalanine or tryptophan, so a read error is the likely source. The chain employs TRBV7-3 and TRBJ2-1; tentatively, D is TRBD1 or TRBD2 (5 bases each). Germline CDR1 SGHTA, CDR2 FQGTGA. The CDR3 has 15 residues. Deletions cut 2 bases from V and 0 bases from J, with 8 bases between. The CDR3 coding sequence is TGTGCCAGCAGCTTAGCAGGGAGCTCCTACAATGAGCAGTTCTAC. This gives the protein CASSLAGSSYNEQFY.

The table lists this clonotype with a few counts. The rearrangement links TRBV6-1 to TRBJ2-3; D gene uncertain. V dropped 3 bases and J dropped 2 bases, with 6 bases sitting between them. The CDR3 is 13 residues long. The germline V gene encodes CDR1 MNHNS and CDR2 SASEGT. As DNA, the CDR3 is TGTGCCAGCAGTGATCGAGCCACAGATACGCAGTATTTT. Translated, it gives CASSDRATDTQYF.

The chain carries TRBV6-1 and TRBJ2-4; D is perhaps TRBD2 (5 bases). The CDR3 runs 16 residues. V lost 2 bases and J lost 5, with 16 bases in between. Germline V gene sequence: CDR1 MNHNS, CDR2 SASEGT. CDR3 residues: CASSEKKGWGENIQYF. The CDR3 nucleotides read TGTGCCAGCAGTGAAAAGAAGGGTTGGGGAGAAAACATTCAGTACTTC.

This clonotype was observed at least ten times. The V gene is TRBV28, the J gene TRBJ2-7; 7 nucleotides align to TRBD1. The CDR3 runs to 12 residues. CDR1 and CDR2 from the germline V gene are MDHEN and SYDVKM. V shed 6 bases and J 4 bases; nucleotides not matched to a gene: 3. DNA of the CDR3: TGTGCCAGCAGCTTGGGACAGTACGAGCAGTACTTC. Its translation is CASSLGQYEQYF.

This clonotype was seen repeatedly, ten times or more. V and J are TRBV2 and TRBJ1-1; D uncertain. This CDR3 comprises 14 residues. Germline CDR1 SNHLY, CDR2 FYNNEI. The V and J ends lost 10 bases and 0 bases respectively, with 15 bases between them. This CDR3 is CATRIGSMNTEAFF. DNA for the CDR3: TGTGCCACCAGGATCGGGAGCATGAACACTGAAGCTTTCTTT.

At least ten counts were recorded for this clonotype. A much larger clone differs by one base, so this may be a read error. The genes are TRBV20-1 and TRBJ1-1; D is possibly TRBD1 (5 bases). CDR3 length: 12 residues. V was pared by 5 bases and J by 1 base, with 8 bases between. Germline lookup yields CDR1 DFQATT and CDR2 SNEGSKA (reference sequence). CDR3 residues: CSALDTNTEAFF. CDR3 DNA sequence: TGCAGTGCTTTGGACACGAACACTGAAGCTTTCTTT.

In this sample, this clonotype turned up many times. J is TRBJ2-2 and V is TRBV9, with D maybe TRBD1 (5 bases). The CDR3 length is 16 residues. CDR1 is SGDLS and CDR2 is YYNGEE in the germline V gene. V lost 0 bases and J lost 4, with 13 bases in between. CDR3 nucleotides: TGTGCCAGCAGCGTAGGAGTGACAGAATTCACCGGGGAGCTGTTTTTT. It translates to CASSVGVTEFTGELFF.

The chain is built from TRBV5-5 and TRBJ2-7; the match to TRBD1 covers 9 bases. Germline V gene data show CDR1 as SGHKS and CDR2 as YYEKEE (reference sequence). This CDR3 comprises 13 residues. V shed 7 bases, J shed 2 bases, and the junction held 4 bases outside the gene matches. In DNA, the CDR3 is TGTGCCAGCCCGGGACAGGGAACCTACGAGCAGTACTTC. Translation gives CASPGQGTYEQYF.

Many counts were recorded for this clonotype. V gene TRBV27 combines with J gene TRBJ2-7; D not resolved. This CDR3 contains 15 residues. With 0 bases removed from V and 4 bases from J, the gap between germline ends came to 13 bases. Germline lookup yields CDR1 MNHEY and CDR2 SMNVEV (reference sequence). The DNA for the CDR3 is TGTGCCAGCAGTTTATCGCAGGTTATGGCTTACGAGCAGTACTTC. This translates into CASSLSQVMAYEQYF.

This clonotype was counted a few times. CDR3: CASSKTGTGLSSYEKLFF. CDR3 DNA: TGTGCCAGCAGTAAAACCGGGACAGGTCTGAGTTCTTATGAAAAACTGTTTTTT. J is TRBJ1-4 and V is TRBV11-2; 8 bases are shared with TRBD1. Germline values: CDR1 SGHAT, CDR2 FQNNGV. The ends lost 6 bases at V and 6 bases at J; junction bases unmatched: 18. CDR3 length equals 18 residues.

CDR3 in amino acids: CASSLGGTLGIYEQYF. The DNA for the CDR3 is TGTGCCAGCAGCTTAGGGGGGACACTGGGAATCTACGAGCAGTACTTC. The chain carries TRBV7-9 and TRBJ2-7; D is possibly TRBD1 (6 bases). The ends were cut back, 1 base at V and 3 bases at J, with 16 bases in the middle. CDR1 is SEHNR, CDR2 FQNEAQ, per germline (reference sequence). The CDR3 has 16 residues.

In its sample, this clonotype was seen many times. The rearrangement uses TRBV9 and TRBJ2-1; tentatively, D is TRBD1 or TRBD2 (5 bases each). The CDR3 contains 15 residues. Germline CDR1 reads SGDLS; CDR2 reads YYNGEE. V was trimmed by 0 bases and J by 4 bases, leaving 11 bases between them. The CDR3 DNA follows: TGTGCCAGCAGCGTAGAAACCGAGGGGTACAATGAGCAGTTCTTC. Translation gives CASSVETEGYNEQFF.

This clonotype has ten or more counts. The chain employs TRBV15 and TRBJ2-7; D ambiguous. This CDR3 has 13 residues. Germline CDR1 reads LNHNV; CDR2 reads YYDKDF (reference sequence). Trimming pared 4 bases from V and 2 bases from J, leaving 9 bases between. This CDR3 reads CATSTLLPYEQYF. The CDR3 nucleotides are TGTGCCACCAGCACCCTCCTGCCCTACGAGCAGTACTTC.